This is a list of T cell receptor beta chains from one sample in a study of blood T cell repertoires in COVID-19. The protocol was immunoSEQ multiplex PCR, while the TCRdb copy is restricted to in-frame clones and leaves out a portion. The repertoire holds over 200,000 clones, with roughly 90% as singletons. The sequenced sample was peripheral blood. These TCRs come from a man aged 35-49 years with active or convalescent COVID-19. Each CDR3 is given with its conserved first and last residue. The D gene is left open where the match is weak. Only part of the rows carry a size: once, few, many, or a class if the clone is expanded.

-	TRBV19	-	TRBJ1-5	TGTGCCAGCAGAGAAGTTGCAGGGTGGCGGCAGCCCCAGCATTTT	CASREVAGWRQPQHF
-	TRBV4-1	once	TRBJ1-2	TGCGCCAGCAGCCCGTTCGGGATAGATGGCTACACCTTC	CASSPFGIDGYTF
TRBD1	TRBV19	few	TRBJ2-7	TGTGCCAGTAGTGGAAACAGGGGATTCGGTCGGGAGCAGTACTTC	CASSGNRGFGREQYF
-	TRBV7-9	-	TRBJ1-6	TGTGCCAGCAGCTTTGGCAGGGATGGTTCACCCCTCCACTTT	CASSFGRDGSPLHF
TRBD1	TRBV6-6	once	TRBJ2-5	TGTGCCAGCAGTTATGGGACAGGGGGTGTAATGGGGACCCAGTACTTC	CASSYGTGGVMGTQYF
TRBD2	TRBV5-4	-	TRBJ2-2	TGTGCCAGCAGCCTGGGGACTAGCGGAGGGACCGGGGAGCTGTTTTTT	CASSLGTSGGTGELFF
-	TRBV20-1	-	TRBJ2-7	TGCAGTGCTAGTATCCCCGGGACCTACGAGCAGTACTTC	CSASIPGTYEQYF
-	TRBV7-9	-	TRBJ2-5	TGTGCCAGCAGCGGCGGGACGGAACAAGAGACCCAGTACTTC	CASSGGTEQETQYF
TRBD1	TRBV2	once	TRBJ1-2	TGTGCCAGCAGTGAAGGACAGGGGGTAGGATATGGCTACACCTTC	CASSEGQGVGYGYTF
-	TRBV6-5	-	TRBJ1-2	TGTGCCAGCACCTCCGGGATCCTCGGCTACACCTTC	CASTSGILGYTF
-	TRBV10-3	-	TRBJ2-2	TGTGCCATCAGAACGGACACCGGGGAGCTGTTTTTT	CAIRTDTGELFF
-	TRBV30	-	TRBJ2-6	TGTGCCTGGAAACTGGGAGCGCCTCAATCTGGGGCCAACGTCCTGACTTTC	CAWKLGAPQSGANVLTF
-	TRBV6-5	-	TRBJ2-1	TGTGCCAGCAGTTACCTGGCAGGGGCCTACAATGAGCAGTTCTTC	CASSYLAGAYNEQFF
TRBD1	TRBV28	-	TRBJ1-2	TGTGCCAGCAGTTTTGGTGGGACAGGGGTTGGCTACACCTTC	CASSFGGTGVGYTF
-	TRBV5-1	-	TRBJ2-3	TGCGCCAGCAGCTTGGGTCAGGCCATCACAGATACGCAGTATTTT	CASSLGQAITDTQYF
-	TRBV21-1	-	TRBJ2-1	TGTGCCAGCAGCCAGAAACAGGGATACAATGAGCAGTTCTTC	CASSQKQGYNEQFF
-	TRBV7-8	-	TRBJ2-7	TGTGCCAGCAGCCAGAGGAACGAGCAGTACTTC	CASSQRNEQYF
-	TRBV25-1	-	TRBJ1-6	TGTGCCAGCAGTGAGGGCAGGTTTAATTCACCCCTCCACTTT	CASSEGRFNSPLHF
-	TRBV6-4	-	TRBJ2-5	TGTGCCAGCAGTGACTCGACAGTTCTGTACTTC	CASSDSTVLYF
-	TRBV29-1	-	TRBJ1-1	TGCAGCGTTGGAGCCCACTCCTTT	CSVGAHSF
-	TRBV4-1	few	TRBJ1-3	TGCGCCAGCAGCGGACAGCCGACTGGAAACACCATATATTTT	CASSGQPTGNTIYF
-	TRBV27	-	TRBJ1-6	TGTGCCAGCAGTTTTAATAATTCACCCCTCCACTTT	CASSFNNSPLHF
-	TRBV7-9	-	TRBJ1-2	TGTGCCAGCAGCTCGTCCGAGAGGGATGGCTACACCTTC	CASSSSERDGYTF
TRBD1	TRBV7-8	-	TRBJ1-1	TGTGCCAGCAGCTTCAACGCGGGACAGGGGAACACTGAAGCTTTCTTT	CASSFNAGQGNTEAFF
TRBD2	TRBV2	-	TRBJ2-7	TGTGCCAGCTCAGGCGGGACTAGCGCCTACTACGAGCAGTACTTC	CASSGGTSAYYEQYF
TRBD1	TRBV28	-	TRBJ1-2	TGTGCCAGCAGTTTCCTCTGGGACAGGGACGATGGCTACACCTTC	CASSFLWDRDDGYTF
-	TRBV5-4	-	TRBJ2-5	TGTGCCAGCAGCTTCTTCGACCAAGAGACCCAGTACTTC	CASSFFDQETQYF
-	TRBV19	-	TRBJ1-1	TGTGCCAGTAGAGGCAGGGGAGGGAGAGGGAGCACTGAAGCTTTCTTT	CASRGRGGRGSTEAFF
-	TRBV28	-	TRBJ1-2	TGTGCCAGCAGTCCCCCAGGTTATGGCTACACCTTC	CASSPPGYGYTF
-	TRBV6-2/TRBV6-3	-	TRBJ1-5	TGTGCCAGCAGTTCCGAGGGGAGGGGGAATCAGCCCCAGCATTTT	CASSSEGRGNQPQHF
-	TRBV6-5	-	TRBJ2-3	TGTGCCAGCAGTTACAGGGGGAATGGAGGCACAGATACGCAGTATTTT	CASSYRGNGGTDTQYF
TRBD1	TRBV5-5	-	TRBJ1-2	TGTGCCAGCAGACTCCGGGACAGCTATGGCTACACCTTC	CASRLRDSYGYTF
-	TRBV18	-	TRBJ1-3	TGTGCCAGCTCACCAGGCAGGGCCGCTTGGGGCTCTGGAAACACCATATATTTT	CASSPGRAAWGSGNTIYF
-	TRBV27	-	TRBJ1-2	TGTGCCAGCAGTTTTGACAGTGCTAACTATGGCTACACCTTC	CASSFDSANYGYTF
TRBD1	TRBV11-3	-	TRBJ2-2	TGTGCCAGCAGCTTAGATGGGGGACAGGGTGAATCGAACACCGGGGAGCTGTTTTTT	CASSLDGGQGESNTGELFF
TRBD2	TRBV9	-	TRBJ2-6	TGTGCCAGCAGCGTAGAACTAGCGGGAGGAGCTGGGGCCAACGTCCTGACTTTC	CASSVELAGGAGANVLTF
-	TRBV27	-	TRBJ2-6	TGTGCCAGCAGTTCCCCGACCCCGGGGGTTGGCTCTGGGGCCAACGTCCTGACTTTC	CASSSPTPGVGSGANVLTF
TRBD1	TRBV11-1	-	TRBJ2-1	TGTGCCAGCAGCTCTACAGGGGTGAGCTCCTACAATGAGCAGTTCTTC	CASSSTGVSSYNEQFF
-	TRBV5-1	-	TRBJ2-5	TGCGCCAGCAGACCGCGAATACAGGGAGCGGAACAAGAGACCCAGTACTTC	CASRPRIQGAEQETQYF
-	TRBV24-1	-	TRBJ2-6	TGTGCCACCAGTGATTGGGCCTCTGGGGCCAACGTCCTGACTTTC	CATSDWASGANVLTF
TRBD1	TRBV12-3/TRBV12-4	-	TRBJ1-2	TGTGCCAGCAGTTTGACAGGGGCTGGCTACACCTTC	CASSLTGAGYTF
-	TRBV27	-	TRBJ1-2	TGTGCCAGCAGTTTCCGAGGCCTGAATGGCTACACCTTC	CASSFRGLNGYTF
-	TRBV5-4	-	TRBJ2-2	TGTGCCAGCGGGGGGAACTACACCGGGGAGCTGTTTTTT	CASGGNYTGELFF
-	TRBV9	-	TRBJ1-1	TGTGCCAGCAGCGAGCGGATGGACCGGCCAAGACGGACTGAAGCTTTCTTT	CASSERMDRPRRTEAFF
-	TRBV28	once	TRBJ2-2	TGTGCCGTCGGTTGGGCTCTTAACACCGGGGAGCTGTTTTTT	CAVGWALNTGELFF
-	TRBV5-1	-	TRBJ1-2	TGCGCCAGCAGCTTCCAACCTGGTCGGGTCCTTCTCCTCAACTATGGCTACACCTTC	CASSFQPGRVLLLNYGYTF